What follows are 5 T cell receptor beta chains derived from one specimen sequenced in a study of memory CD4+ T cells and cytomegalovirus serostatus. Assay used: immunoSEQ multiplex PCR; TCRdb lists only in-frame clones, some missing. The sample includes 75,000 to 90,000 clones, 80% of them seen just once. The sort gate was single viable CD3+CD4+CD8-CD45RO+ cells for memory CD4+ T cells. Specimen: memory CD4+ T cells from blood. These receptors were obtained from an adult in good health and CMV-seronegative.

The chain combines TRBV7-6 with TRBJ1-2; D is perhaps TRBD1 (5 bases). The germline V gene has CDR1 SGHVS and CDR2 FNYEAQ. Trimming took off 1 base at V and 3 bases at J, with 9 bases between the two ends. CDR3 length: 14 amino acids. DNA of the CDR3: TGTGCCAGCAGCTTAGGTGGAGGGGACTATGGCTACACCTTC. Translation gives CASSLGGGDYGYTF.

This clone was recorded once. V and J are TRBV5-5 and TRBJ2-5; D may correspond to TRBD1 or TRBD2 (7 bases each). From germline, CDR1 is SGHKS and CDR2 YYEKEE (reference sequence). The CDR3 contains 17 residues. The V end was cut by 3 bases, the J end by 0 bases, with 18 bases between. CDR3 in DNA: TGTGCCAGCAGCTCCGGCGGGGAGGGGGCCTACCAAGAGACCCAGTACTTC. Protein product: CASSSGGEGAYQETQYF.

V and J are TRBV11-3 and TRBJ2-3; D is undetermined. The length of the CDR3 is 14 residues. The germline V gene encodes CDR1 SGHNT and CDR2 YENEEA. The V gene lost 1 base and the J gene lost 2 bases, with 7 bases spanning the gap. The CDR3 nucleotides read TGTGCCAGCAGCTTAGCCGCCGTCACAGATACGCAGTATTTT. The encoded protein is CASSLAAVTDTQYF.

The rearrangement uses TRBV2 and TRBJ2-3; no firm D call. V lost 11 bases, J lost 2 bases, and 8 bases lay in between. CDR1 SNHLY and CDR2 FYNNEI come from the germline V gene. The CDR3 length is 11 residues. As DNA, the CDR3 is TGTGCCGGAAGAGTCACAGATACGCAGTATTTT. It codes for CAGRVTDTQYF.

The chain links TRBV30 to TRBJ1-1; 7 nucleotides agree with TRBD1. Germline assignment: CDR1 GTSNPN and CDR2 SVGIG (reference sequence). The CDR3 is made up of 13 amino acids. The junction had 7 bases not matched to a gene; V was cut back by 1 base and J by 8 bases. CDR3 bases: TGTGCCTGGAGTGGCGCAGGGGGTCTGGAAGCTTTCTTT. Protein sequence: CAWSGAGGLEAFF.